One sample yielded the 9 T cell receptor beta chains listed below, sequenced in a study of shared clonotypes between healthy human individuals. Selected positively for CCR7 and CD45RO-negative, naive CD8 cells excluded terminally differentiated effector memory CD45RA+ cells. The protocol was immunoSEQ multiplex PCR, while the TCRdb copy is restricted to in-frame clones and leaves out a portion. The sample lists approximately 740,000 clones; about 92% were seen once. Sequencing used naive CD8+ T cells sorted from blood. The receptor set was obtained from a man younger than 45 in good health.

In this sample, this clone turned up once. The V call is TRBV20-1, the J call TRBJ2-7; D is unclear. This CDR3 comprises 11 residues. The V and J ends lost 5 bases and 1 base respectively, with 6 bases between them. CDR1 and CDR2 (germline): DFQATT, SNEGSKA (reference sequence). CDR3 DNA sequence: TGCAGTGCTCCGTCTTCCTACGAGCAGTACTTC. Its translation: CSAPSSYEQYF.

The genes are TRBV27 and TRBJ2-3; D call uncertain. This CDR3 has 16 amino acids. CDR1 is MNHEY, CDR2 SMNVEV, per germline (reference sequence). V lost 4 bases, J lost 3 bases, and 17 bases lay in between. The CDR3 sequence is CASSSWTLGTTDTQYF. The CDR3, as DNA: TGTGCCAGCAGTTCCTGGACGTTAGGAACGACAGATACGCAGTATTTT.

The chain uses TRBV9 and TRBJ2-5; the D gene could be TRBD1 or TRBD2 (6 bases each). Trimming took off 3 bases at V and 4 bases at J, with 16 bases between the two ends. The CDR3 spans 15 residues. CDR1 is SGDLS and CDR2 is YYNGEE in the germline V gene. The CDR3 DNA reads TGTGCCAGCAGCGCGGAGACGGGGGCACGAGAGACCCAGTACTTC. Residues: CASSAETGARETQYF.

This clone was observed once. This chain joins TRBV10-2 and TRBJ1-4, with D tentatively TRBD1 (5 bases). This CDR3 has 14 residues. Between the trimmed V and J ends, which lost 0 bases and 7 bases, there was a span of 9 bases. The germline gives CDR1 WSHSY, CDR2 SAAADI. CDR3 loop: CASSESRGSEKLFF. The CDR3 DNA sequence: TGCGCCAGCAGTGAGTCCCGGGGGTCTGAAAAACTGTTTTTT.

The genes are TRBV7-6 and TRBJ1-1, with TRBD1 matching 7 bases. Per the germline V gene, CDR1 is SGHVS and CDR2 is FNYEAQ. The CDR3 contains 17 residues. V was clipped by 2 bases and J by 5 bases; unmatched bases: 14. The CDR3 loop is CASSLFPTGKSSTEAFF. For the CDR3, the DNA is TGTGCCAGCAGCTTATTTCCGACAGGGAAAAGTTCGACTGAAGCTTTCTTT.

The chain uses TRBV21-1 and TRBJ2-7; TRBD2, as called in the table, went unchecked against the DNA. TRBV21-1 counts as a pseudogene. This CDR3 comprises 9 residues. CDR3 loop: CASRWEQYF. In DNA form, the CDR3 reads TGTGCCAGCCGGTGGGAGCAGTACTTC.

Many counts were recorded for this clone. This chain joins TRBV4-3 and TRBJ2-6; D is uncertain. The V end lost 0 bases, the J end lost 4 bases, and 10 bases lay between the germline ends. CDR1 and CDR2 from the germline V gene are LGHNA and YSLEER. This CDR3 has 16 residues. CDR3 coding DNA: TGCGCCAGCAGCCAAGATGGGGTGGGAGGGGCCAACGTCCTGACTTTC. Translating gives CASSQDGVGGANVLTF.

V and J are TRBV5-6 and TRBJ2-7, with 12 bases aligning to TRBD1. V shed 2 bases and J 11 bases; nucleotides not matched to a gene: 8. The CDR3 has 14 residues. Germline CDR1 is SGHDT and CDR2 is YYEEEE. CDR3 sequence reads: CASSFSGTGGQEYF. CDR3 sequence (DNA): TGTGCCAGCAGCTTTTCCGGGACAGGGGGCCAAGAGTACTTC.

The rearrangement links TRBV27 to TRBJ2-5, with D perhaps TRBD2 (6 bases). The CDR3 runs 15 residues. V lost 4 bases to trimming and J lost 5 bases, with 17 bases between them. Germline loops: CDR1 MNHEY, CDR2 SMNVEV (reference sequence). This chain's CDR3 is CASSWSRGGGETQYF. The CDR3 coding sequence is TGTGCCAGCAGTTGGTCTCGGGGAGGCGGTGAGACCCAGTACTTC.